The 25 T cell receptor beta chains below were found in one sample sequenced in a study of blood T cells in healthy people across ages. Then a second PCR, running about 6 to 12 cycles, was carried out with a sample-barcoded 5' primer and a J-beta primer mix. TCRdb called the 5' RACE reads again in MiXCR, with one record for every CDR3 protein. The sample has 590,000 or so distinct CDR3 sequences, approximately 30% seen once. Material: blood. The receptor source for this set is a woman aged 80 or over in good health.

This chain connects TRBV20-1 to TRBJ1-2, with D possibly being TRBD1 (6 bases). This CDR3 region has 11 residues. The V end was cut by 6 bases, the J end by 4 bases, with 9 bases between. The germline CDR1 and CDR2 sequences are DFQATT and SNEGSKA (reference sequence). In nucleotides, the CDR3 is TGCAGTGCCCAGGACAGCTATGGCTACACCTTC. This sequence encodes CSAQDSYGYTF.

This clonotype was seen at least ten times. The chain joins TRBV5-1 to TRBJ2-5; 13 bases fit TRBD2. CDR3 length: 17 amino acids. Germline trimming cut 3 bases from V and 5 bases from J; bases unmatched to any gene: 10. The germline CDR1 and CDR2 sequences are SGHRS and YFSETQ. The CDR3 DNA is TGCGCCAGCAGCTCCGGGACTAGCGGGGCCCGGGGGGAGACCCAGTACTTC. Protein product: CASSSGTSGARGETQYF.

This clonotype was recorded at least ten times. The chain links TRBV14 to TRBJ1-4; unclear D gene. Trimming removed 4 bases from V and 8 bases from J, with 23 bases in between. Germline V CDR1 and CDR2: SGHDN, FVKESK. This CDR3 spans 17 amino acids. CDR3 in amino acids: CASSRGFRLGQAEKLFF. DNA of the CDR3: TGTGCCAGCAGCCGAGGCTTCCGACTTGGGCAGGCGGAAAAACTGTTTTTT.

This clonotype was observed at least ten times. The chain has TRBV5-5 and TRBJ2-3, with D possibly matching TRBD2 (6 bases). Deletions cut 7 bases from V and 5 bases from J, with 17 bases between. The CDR3 totals 14 residues. Looked up from germline, CDR1 is SGHKS and CDR2 is YYEKEE (reference sequence). The CDR3 nucleotides are TGTGCCAGCGGCGTGGGGGGTGTGGGAGATACGCAGTATTTT. Its translation: CASGVGGVGDTQYF. The variable domain in full, with the rest retrieved from reference TRBV5-5 and TRBJ2-3, is DAGVTQSPTHLIKTRGQQVTLRCSPISGHKSVSWYQQVLGQGPQFIFQYYEKEERGRGNFPDRFSARQFPNYSSELNVNALLLGDSALYLCASGVGGVGDTQYFGPGTRLTVL.

This clonotype appeared a single time. Germline is not matched at one junction end, which may reflect a read error. J is TRBJ2-5 and V is TRBV12-3 or TRBV12-4, with a weak D call TRBD1 (6 bases). TRBJ2-1 explains the end of the DNA better; the J call may be wrong. This CDR3 is built from 13 residues. Here the CDR3 DNA reads TGTGCTAGCAGTTTAAAGAAGGGGGAGACCCAGTTCTTC. This sequence encodes CASSLKKGETQFF.

In this sample, this clonotype turned up many times. The chain is built from TRBV4-1 and TRBJ2-6; possibly TRBD1 for D (5 bases). Germline values: CDR1 MGHRA, CDR2 YSYEKL. This CDR3 is built from 17 residues. Trimming cost V 0 bases and J 2 bases, with 11 bases left between them. CDR3 nucleotide sequence: TGCGCCAGCAGCCAAGAATGGGGCCGTGCTGGGGCCAACGTCCTGACTTTC. It yields the protein CASSQEWGRAGANVLTF.

This clonotype has only a few counts. The J gene is TRBJ1-1, the V gene TRBV14, with a tentative D call TRBD1 (6 bases). The germline CDR1 and CDR2 sequences are SGHDN and FVKESK. The CDR3 is 15 amino acids. Trimming took off 0 bases at V and 5 bases at J, with 13 bases between the two ends. CDR3 nucleotides: TGTGCCAGCAGCCAAGAATCCACAGGGCGGACTGAAGCTTTCTTT. Its translation: CASSQESTGRTEAFF.

In its sample, this clonotype was seen a few times. The junction departs from germline at one end; a sequencing error may be responsible. This chain joins TRBV20-1 and TRBJ2-2, with a tentative D call TRBD2 (6 bases). Germline-derived CDR1 and CDR2 are DFQATT and SNEGSKA (reference sequence). CDR3 length equals 11 residues. CDR3 sequence: CSARKTGGLFF. The CDR3, as DNA: TGCAGTGCCAGGAAGACCGGGGGGCTGTTTTTT.

Comments on this clonotype: A read error may be the cause here, since a much bigger clone is one base away. CDR3 DNA: TGTGCCAGCGGCACGCTAGACAGAGAGTACAATGAGCAGTTCTTC. Its protein is CASGTLDREYNEQFF. This chain joins TRBV7-9 and TRBJ2-1, with a weak D call TRBD1 (5 bases). The V and J ends lost 8 bases and 4 bases respectively, with 18 bases between them. CDR1 and CDR2 from the germline V gene are SEHNR and FQNEAQ (reference sequence). The CDR3 is 15 residues long.

This clonotype was recorded at least ten times. For the CDR3, the DNA is TGTGCCAGCAGCTTGGGGCCGGGGTCGGAGACCCAGTACTTC. Its protein is CASSLGPGSETQYF. The chain is built from TRBV7-6 and TRBJ2-5; TRBD1 or TRBD2 may be the D gene (5 bases each). The CDR3 is 14 amino acids. Germline V gene sequence: CDR1 SGHVS, CDR2 FNYEAQ. V shed 3 bases and J shed 5 bases, with 13 bases lying between them.

At least ten counts were recorded for this clonotype. The gene calls are TRBV10-3 and TRBJ2-5, with D possibly matching TRBD2 (7 bases). CDR3 size: 15 residues. CDR1 ENHRY and CDR2 SYGVKD come from the germline V gene. The ends were cut back, 4 bases at V and 2 bases at J, with 14 bases in the middle. Here the CDR3 DNA reads TGTGCCATCAGTGGTCTAGGGGGGGGTCAAGAGACCCAGTACTTC. Amino acid sequence: CAISGLGGGQETQYF.

Remarks on this clonotype: Germline and junction disagree at one end, which may indicate a read error. V is TRBV7-7 and J is TRBJ2-1; D may be TRBD1 (6 bases). The J call is doubtful: the DNA matches TRBJ2-7 better. CDR3 size: 14 residues. Germline CDR1 is SSHAT and CDR2 is FNYEAQ (reference sequence). In DNA form, the CDR3 reads TGTGCTAGCAGCTTTGGGACAAGGGACAATGAGCAGTACTTC. Amino acids: CASSFGTRDNEQYF.

This clonotype has more than one count but fewer than ten. A much bigger clone sits one base away, suggesting this may be a read error. This chain joins TRBV25-1 and TRBJ2-7, with no clear D. Looked up from germline, CDR1 is MGHDK and CDR2 is SYGVNS. CDR3 size: 11 residues. V lost 5 bases, J lost 7 bases, and 9 bases lay in between. In nucleotides, the CDR3 is TGTGCCAGCAGTTCCCGCAGGGAGCAGTACTTC. Translated, it gives CASSSRREQYF.

This clonotype was counted at least ten times. The V gene is TRBV7-9, the J gene TRBJ1-2; unclear D gene. Germline values: CDR1 SEHNR, CDR2 FQNEAQ (reference sequence). Trimming removed 7 bases at V and 0 bases at J, with 21 bases between. The CDR3 sequence is 17 residues long. CDR3 residues: CASTFSEGYTSNYGYTF. In DNA form, the CDR3 reads TGTGCCAGCACCTTCTCAGAAGGCTATACTTCTAACTATGGCTACACCTTC.

This clonotype was detected many times. The chain couples TRBV6-6 to TRBJ1-2; 7 nucleotides agree with TRBD1. Germline assignment: CDR1 MNHNY and CDR2 SVGAGI (reference sequence). CDR3 length: 13 residues. V dropped 10 bases and J dropped 8; count of bases not matched to a gene: 13. CDR3 in amino acids: CATLIGGTDGYTF. The CDR3 DNA is TGTGCCACCCTCATAGGAGGGACAGACGGCTACACCTTC.

The genes are TRBV4-1 and TRBJ1-2; a weak D match, TRBD1 (5 bases). Trimming removed 2 bases from V and 8 bases from J, with 18 bases in between. This CDR3 has 15 amino acids. CDR1 is MGHRA, CDR2 YSYEKL, per germline. In DNA form, the CDR3 reads TGCGCCAGCAGCCAAACGCCCCAGGGTTTGAGGGGCTACACCTTC. Translation gives CASSQTPQGLRGYTF.

This clonotype was seen many times. The chain uses TRBV18 and TRBJ2-7; no reliable D call. This CDR3 is 12 amino acids long. Trimming left V 3 bases short and J 3 bases short, with 6 bases between. Germline values: CDR1 KGHSH, CDR2 LQKENI. The DNA of the CDR3 is TGTGCCAGCTCACCGGCCAGCTACGAGCAGTACTTC. It encodes CASSPASYEQYF.

In its sample, this clonotype was seen many times. The V and J genes are TRBV20-1 and TRBJ2-7, with 11 nucleotides matching TRBD2. Per germline, CDR1 DFQATT and CDR2 SNEGSKA (reference sequence). CDR3 length: 14 amino acids. The junction had 4 bases not matched to a gene; V was cut back by 6 bases and J by 0 bases. CDR3 DNA sequence: TGCAGTGCCGCGACTAGCGGGACCTCCTACGAGCAGTACTTC. It yields the protein CSAATSGTSYEQYF.

To note about this clonotype: At one boundary the junction diverges from the germline segment, which might be a read error. V usage is TRBV3-1 and J usage is TRBJ1-6; perhaps TRBD1 as D (5 bases). The CDR3 is 14 amino acids. The germline V gene encodes CDR1 LGHDT and CDR2 YNNKEL (reference sequence). Here the CDR3 reads CAGRRGVADSPLHF. The DNA of the CDR3 is TGTGCCGGCAGACGGGGGGTAGCGGATTCACCCCTCCACTTT.

V usage is TRBV2 and J usage is TRBJ2-1, with TRBD1 as a possible D gene (5 bases). The J call may be in error: the DNA end matches TRBJ2-7 better. Germline loops: CDR1 SNHLY, CDR2 FYNNEI. CDR3 length equals 15 residues. Written as DNA, the CDR3 is TGTGCCAGCAGCGCCATTCAGGGCTCCTACAATGAGCAGTACTTC. It codes for CASSAIQGSYNEQYF.

This clonotype was recorded once. The conserved closing phenylalanine or tryptophan is absent in this CDR3, likely reflecting a read error. No DNA is shown, since the ends of the CDR3 on it are uncertain; the CDR3 is the one TCRdb lists. The chain joins TRBV12-3 or TRBV12-4 to TRBJ2-3; TRBD1 is taken as the D call from the table, unchecked against the DNA. The CDR3 is 15 residues long, counting both termini. Here the CDR3 reads CASRSRQGNTDTEYS.

The chain uses TRBV7-8 and TRBJ1-1, with TRBD1 matching over 9 bases. The ends lost 5 bases at V and 8 bases at J; junction bases unmatched: 12. CDR1 is SGHVS, CDR2 FQNEAQ, per germline. The CDR3 extends over 15 amino acids. CDR3 sequence (DNA): TGTGCCAGCAGCACGCCACCGGGACAGGGAACAGAAGCTTTCTTT. Its translation: CASSTPPGQGTEAFF.

This clonotype came up a few times. The chain is built from TRBV6-1 and TRBJ1-5; 8 positions agree with TRBD1. V trimming: 8 bases; J trimming: 0 bases; junction bases outside the gene matches: 12. The germline CDR1 and CDR2 sequences are MNHNS and SASEGT. The CDR3 covers 17 residues. The CDR3 protein is CASVWGRGTGSNQPQHF. In DNA, the CDR3 is TGTGCCAGCGTCTGGGGAAGGGGGACAGGTAGCAATCAGCCCCAGCATTTT.

As concerns this clonotype: This may arise from a read error, as a much more abundant clone is one base away. The chain has TRBV5-1 and TRBJ2-7; weak D call: TRBD2 (5 bases). Germline V CDR1 and CDR2: SGHRS, YFSETQ. The CDR3 extends over 15 amino acids. V was pared by 0 bases and J by 4 bases, with 14 bases between. CDR3 DNA: TGCGCCAGCAGCTTGGGGGATGAGGGTAAATACGAGCAGTACTTC. This sequence encodes CASSLGDEGKYEQYF.

This clonotype was seen repeatedly, ten times or more. This chain links TRBV20-1 with TRBJ1-2; no firm D call. This CDR3 spans 12 amino acids. Looked up from germline, CDR1 is DFQATT and CDR2 is SNEGSKA (reference sequence). V was trimmed by 0 bases and J by 7 bases, leaving 9 bases between them. The CDR3 nucleotides read TGCAGTGCTAGAGATGCCGGGCTTGGCTACACCTTC. The encoded protein is CSARDAGLGYTF.